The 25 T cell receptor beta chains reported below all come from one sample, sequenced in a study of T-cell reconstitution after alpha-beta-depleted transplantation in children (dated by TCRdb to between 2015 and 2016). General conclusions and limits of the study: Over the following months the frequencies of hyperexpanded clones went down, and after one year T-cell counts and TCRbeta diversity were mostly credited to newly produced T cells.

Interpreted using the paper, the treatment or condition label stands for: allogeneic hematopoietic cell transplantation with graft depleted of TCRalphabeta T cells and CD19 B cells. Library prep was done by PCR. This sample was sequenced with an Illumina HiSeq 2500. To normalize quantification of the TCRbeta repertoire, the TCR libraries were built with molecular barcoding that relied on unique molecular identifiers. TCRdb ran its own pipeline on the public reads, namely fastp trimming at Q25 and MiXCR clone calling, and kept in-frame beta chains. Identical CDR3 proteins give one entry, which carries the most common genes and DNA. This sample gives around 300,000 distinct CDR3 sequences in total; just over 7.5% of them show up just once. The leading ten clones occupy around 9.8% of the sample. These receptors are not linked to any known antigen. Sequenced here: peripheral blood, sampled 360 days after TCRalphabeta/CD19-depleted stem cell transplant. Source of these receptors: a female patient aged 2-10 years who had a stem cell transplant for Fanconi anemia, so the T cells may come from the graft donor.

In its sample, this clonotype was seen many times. The DNA of the CDR3 is TGTGCCAGCTCACCACGGATCCTCCGGGACAGCTTAGCCTACGAGCAGTACTTC. Protein: CASSPRILRDSLAYEQYF. The chain uses TRBV18 and TRBJ2-7; 7 nucleotides line up with TRBD1. V lost 1 base to trimming and J lost 2 bases; unmatched junction nucleotides: 14. CDR3 length: 18 residues. Germline CDR1 reads KGHSH; CDR2 reads LQKENI.

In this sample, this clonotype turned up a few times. The CDR3 bases are TGTGCCAGCAGTGAAGCTCACAACGAGCAGTACGTC. It codes for CASSEAHNEQYV. The chain carries TRBV6-1 and TRBJ2-7; D is undetermined. There are 12 residues in the CDR3. V dropped 0 bases and J dropped 5 bases, with 5 bases sitting between them. Germline V gives CDR1 MNHNS, CDR2 SASEGT.

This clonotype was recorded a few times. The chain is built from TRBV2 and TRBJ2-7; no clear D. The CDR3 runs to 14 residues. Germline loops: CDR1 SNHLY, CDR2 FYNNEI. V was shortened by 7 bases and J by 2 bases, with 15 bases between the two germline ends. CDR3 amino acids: CASTGWAATYEQYF. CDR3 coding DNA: TGTGCCAGCACCGGTTGGGCAGCGACCTACGAGCAGTACTTC. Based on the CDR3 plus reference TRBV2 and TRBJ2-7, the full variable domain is EPEVTQTPSHQVTQMGQEVILRCVPISNHLYFYWYRQILGQKVEFLVSFYNNEISEKSEIFDDQFSVERPDGSNFTLKIRSTKLEDSAMYFCASTGWAATYEQYFGPGTRLTVT.

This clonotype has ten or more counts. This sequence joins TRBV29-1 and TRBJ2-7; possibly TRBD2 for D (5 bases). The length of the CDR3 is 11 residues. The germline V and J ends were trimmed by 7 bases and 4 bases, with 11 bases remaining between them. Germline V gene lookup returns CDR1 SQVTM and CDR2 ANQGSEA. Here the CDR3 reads CSATEEYEQYF. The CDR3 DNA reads TGCAGCGCCACGGAGGAATACGAGCAGTACTTC.

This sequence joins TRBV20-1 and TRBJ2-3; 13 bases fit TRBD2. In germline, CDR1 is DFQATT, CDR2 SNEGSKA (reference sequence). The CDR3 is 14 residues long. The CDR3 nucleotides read TGCAGGGGGACTAGCGGGATTAGCACAGATACGCAGTATTTT. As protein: CRGTSGISTDTQYF.

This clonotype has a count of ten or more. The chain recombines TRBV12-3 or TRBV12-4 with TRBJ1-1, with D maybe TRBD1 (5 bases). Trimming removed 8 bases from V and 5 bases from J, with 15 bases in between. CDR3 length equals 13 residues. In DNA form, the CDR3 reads TGTGCCAGCTTTATCCGAGGGGTGACTGAAGCTTTCTTT. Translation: CASFIRGVTEAFF.

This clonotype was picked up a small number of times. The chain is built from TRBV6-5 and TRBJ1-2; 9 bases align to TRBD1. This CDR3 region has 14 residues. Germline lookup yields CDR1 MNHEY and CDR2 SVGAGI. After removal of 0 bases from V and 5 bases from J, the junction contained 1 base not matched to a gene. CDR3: CASSYSTGGYGYTF. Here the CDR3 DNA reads TGTGCCAGCAGTTACTCGACAGGGGGTTATGGCTACACCTTC.

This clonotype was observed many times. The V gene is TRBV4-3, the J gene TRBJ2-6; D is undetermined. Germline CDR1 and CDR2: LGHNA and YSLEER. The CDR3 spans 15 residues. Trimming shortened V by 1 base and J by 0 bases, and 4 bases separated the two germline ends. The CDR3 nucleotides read TGCGCCAGCAGCCAAGGGCTCTCTGGGGCCAACGTCCTGACTTTC. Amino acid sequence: CASSQGLSGANVLTF.

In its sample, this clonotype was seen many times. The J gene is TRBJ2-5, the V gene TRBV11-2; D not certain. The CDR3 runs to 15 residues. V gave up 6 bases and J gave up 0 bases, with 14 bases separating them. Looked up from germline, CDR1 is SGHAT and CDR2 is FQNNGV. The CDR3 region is CASSPDHSYQETQYF. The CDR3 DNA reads TGTGCCAGCAGTCCGGACCACTCGTACCAAGAGACCCAGTACTTC.

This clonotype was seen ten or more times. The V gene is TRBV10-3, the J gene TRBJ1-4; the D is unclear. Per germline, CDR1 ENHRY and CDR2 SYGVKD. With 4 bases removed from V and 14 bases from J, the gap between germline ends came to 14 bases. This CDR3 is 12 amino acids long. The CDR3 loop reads CAISANDGQLFF. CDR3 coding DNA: TGTGCCATCAGTGCCAACGACGGCCAGCTGTTTTTT.

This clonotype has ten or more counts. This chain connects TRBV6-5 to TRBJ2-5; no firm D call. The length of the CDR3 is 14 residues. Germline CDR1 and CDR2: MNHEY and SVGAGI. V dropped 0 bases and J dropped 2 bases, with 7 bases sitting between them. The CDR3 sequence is CASSYSGVQETQYF. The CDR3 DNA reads TGTGCCAGCAGTTACTCAGGAGTACAAGAGACCCAGTACTTC.

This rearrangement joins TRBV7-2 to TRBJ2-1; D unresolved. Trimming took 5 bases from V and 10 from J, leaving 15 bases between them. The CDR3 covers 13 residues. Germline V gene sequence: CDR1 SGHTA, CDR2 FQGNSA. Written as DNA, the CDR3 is TGTGCCAGCAGCCCGATCCCTCCGCGAGAGCAGTTCTTC. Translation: CASSPIPPREQFF.

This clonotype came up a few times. CDR3 protein: CASSPRTSGGLNEQFF. CDR3 DNA: TGTGCCAGCAGCCCACGGACTAGCGGGGGCCTAAATGAGCAGTTCTTC. The V gene is TRBV3-1, the J gene TRBJ2-1, with TRBD2 identical over 13 bases. This CDR3 comprises 16 residues. Germline V CDR1 and CDR2: LGHDT, YNNKEL (reference sequence). With 4 bases clipped from V and 7 bases from J, the junction kept 7 bases outside the gene matches.

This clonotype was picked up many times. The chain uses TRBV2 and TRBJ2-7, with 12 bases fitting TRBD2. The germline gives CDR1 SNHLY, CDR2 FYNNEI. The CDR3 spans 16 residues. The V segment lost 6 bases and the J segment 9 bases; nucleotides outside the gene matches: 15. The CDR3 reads CASSPRLAGVGVGQYF. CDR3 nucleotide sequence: TGTGCCAGCAGCCCAAGACTAGCGGGGGTCGGAGTTGGGCAGTACTTC.

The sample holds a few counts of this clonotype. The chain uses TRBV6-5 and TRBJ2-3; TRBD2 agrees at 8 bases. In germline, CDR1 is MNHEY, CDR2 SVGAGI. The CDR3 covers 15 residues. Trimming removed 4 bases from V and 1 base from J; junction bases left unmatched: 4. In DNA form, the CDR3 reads TGTGCCAGCAGTTCGGGGGGGCTGGGCACAGATACGCAGTATTTT. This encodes CASSSGGLGTDTQYF.

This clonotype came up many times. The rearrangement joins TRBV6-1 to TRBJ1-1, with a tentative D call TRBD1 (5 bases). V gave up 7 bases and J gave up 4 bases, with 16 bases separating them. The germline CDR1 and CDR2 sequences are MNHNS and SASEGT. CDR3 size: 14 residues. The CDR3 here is CASNGRGEGTEAFF. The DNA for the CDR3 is TGTGCCAGCAACGGTAGGGGCGAAGGCACTGAAGCTTTCTTT.

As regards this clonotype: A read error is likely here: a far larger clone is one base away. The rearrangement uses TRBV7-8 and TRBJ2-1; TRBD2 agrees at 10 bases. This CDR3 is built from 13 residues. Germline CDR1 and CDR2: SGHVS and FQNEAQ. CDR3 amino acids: CASGLAAYNEQIF. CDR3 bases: TGTGCCAGCGGACTAGCGGCCTACAATGAGCAGATCTTC.

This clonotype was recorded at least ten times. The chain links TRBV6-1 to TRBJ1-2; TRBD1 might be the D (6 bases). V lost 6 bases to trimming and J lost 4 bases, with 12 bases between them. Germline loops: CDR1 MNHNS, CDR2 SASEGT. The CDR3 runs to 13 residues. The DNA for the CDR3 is TGTGCCAGCAGCGAAACAGGGTTCTATGGCTACACCTTC. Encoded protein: CASSETGFYGYTF.

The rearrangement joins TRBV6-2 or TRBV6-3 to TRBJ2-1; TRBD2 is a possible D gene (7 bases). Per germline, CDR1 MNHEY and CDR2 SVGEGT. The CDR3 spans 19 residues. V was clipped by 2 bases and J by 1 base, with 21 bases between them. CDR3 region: CASSYEVSWGGASYNEQFF. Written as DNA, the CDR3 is TGTGCCAGCAGTTACGAGGTCAGTTGGGGGGGGGCATCCTACAATGAGCAGTTCTTC.

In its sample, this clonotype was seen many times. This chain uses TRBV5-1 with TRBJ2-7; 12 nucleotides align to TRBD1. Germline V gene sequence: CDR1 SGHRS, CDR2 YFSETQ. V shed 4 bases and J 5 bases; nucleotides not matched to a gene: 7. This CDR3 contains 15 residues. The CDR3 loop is CASSPGQGARNEQYF. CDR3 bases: TGCGCCAGCAGCCCGGGACAGGGGGCGAGGAACGAGCAGTACTTC.

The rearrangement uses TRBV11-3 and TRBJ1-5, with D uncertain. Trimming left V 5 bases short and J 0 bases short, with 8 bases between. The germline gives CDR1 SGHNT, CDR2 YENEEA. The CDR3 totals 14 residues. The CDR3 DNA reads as TGTGCCAGCAGCCAGTTCGGTAGCAATCAGCCCCAGCATTTT. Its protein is CASSQFGSNQPQHF.

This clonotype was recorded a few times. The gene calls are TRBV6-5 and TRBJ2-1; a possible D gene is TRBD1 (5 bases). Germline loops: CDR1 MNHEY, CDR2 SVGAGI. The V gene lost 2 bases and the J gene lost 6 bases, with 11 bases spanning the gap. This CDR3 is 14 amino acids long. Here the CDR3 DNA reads TGTGCCAGCAGTTACGCGGACACTCTCAATGAGCAGTTCTTC. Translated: CASSYADTLNEQFF.

CDR3: CAFSLILQGLGSNQPQHF. For the CDR3, the DNA is TGTGCCTTCAGTTTAATCTTGCAGGGGCTCGGGAGCAATCAGCCCCAGCATTTT. V usage is TRBV2 and J usage is TRBJ1-5, with a weak D call TRBD1 (6 bases). CDR1 and CDR2 from the germline V gene are SNHLY and FYNNEI. CDR3 length: 18 residues. V was pared by 11 bases and J by 1 base, with 27 bases between.

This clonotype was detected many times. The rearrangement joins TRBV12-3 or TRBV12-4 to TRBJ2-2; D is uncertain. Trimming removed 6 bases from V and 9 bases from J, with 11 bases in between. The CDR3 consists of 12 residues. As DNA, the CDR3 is TGTGCCAGCAGCATCCGTGCCCGGGAGCTGTTTTTT. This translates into CASSIRARELFF.

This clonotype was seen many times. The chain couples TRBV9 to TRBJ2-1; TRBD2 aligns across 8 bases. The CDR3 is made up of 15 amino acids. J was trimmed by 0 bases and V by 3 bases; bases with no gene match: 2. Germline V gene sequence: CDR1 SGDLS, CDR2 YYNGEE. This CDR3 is CASSATSGSYNEQFF. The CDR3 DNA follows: TGTGCCAGCAGCGCAACTAGCGGCTCCTACAATGAGCAGTTCTTC.